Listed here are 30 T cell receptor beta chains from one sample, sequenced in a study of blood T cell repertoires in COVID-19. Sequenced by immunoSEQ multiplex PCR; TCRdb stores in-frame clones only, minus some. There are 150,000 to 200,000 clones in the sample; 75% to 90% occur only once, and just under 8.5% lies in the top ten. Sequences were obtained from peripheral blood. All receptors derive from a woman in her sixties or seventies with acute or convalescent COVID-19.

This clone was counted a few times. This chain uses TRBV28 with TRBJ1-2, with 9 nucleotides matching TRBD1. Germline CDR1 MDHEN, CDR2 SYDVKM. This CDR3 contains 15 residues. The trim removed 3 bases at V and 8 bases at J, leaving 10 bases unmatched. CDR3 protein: CASSLPGQGVGGYTF. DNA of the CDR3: TGTGCCAGCAGTTTGCCGGGACAGGGTGTCGGCGGCTACACCTTC.

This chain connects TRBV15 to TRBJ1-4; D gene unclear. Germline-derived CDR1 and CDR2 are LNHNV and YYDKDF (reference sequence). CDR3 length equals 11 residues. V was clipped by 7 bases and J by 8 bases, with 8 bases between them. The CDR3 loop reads CATKAAEKLFF. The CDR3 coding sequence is TGTGCCACCAAAGCCGCGGAAAAACTGTTTTTT. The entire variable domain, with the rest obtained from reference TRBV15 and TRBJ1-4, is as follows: DAMVIQNPRYQVTQFGKPVTLSCSQTLNHNVMYWYQQKSSQAPKLLFHYYDKDFNNEADTPDNFQSRRPNTSFCFLDIRSPGLGDTAMYLCATKAAEKLFFGSGTQLSVL.

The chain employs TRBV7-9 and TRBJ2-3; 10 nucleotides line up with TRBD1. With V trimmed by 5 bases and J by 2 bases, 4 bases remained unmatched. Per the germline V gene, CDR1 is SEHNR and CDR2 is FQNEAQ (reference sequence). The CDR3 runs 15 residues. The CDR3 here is CASSATGGDTDTQYF. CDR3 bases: TGTGCCAGCAGCGCGACAGGGGGCGACACAGATACGCAGTATTTT.

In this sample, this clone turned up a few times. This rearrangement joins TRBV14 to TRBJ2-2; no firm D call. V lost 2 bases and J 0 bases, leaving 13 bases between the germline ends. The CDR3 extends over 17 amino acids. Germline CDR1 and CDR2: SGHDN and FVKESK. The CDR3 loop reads CASSQLNTVANTGELFF. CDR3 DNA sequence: TGTGCCAGCAGCCAATTGAATACGGTCGCGAACACCGGGGAGCTGTTTTTT.

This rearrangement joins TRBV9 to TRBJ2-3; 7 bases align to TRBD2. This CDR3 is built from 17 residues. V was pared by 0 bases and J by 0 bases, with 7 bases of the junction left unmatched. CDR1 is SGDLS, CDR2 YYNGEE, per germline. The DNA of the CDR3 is TGTGCCAGCAGCGTAGTAGCTAGCGGAACTAGCACAGATACGCAGTATTTT. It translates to CASSVVASGTSTDTQYF.

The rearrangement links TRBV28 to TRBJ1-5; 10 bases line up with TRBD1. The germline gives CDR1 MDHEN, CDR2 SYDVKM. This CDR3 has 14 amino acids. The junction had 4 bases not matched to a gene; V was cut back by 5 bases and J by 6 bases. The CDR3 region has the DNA TGTGCCAGCAGTCCGACAGGGGGCAGTCAGCCCCAGCATTTT. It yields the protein CASSPTGGSQPQHF.

In nucleotides, the CDR3 is TGTGCCAGCAGCCACGGTGGGAGCGAAAAACTGTTTTTT. Protein: CASSHGGSEKLFF. V and J are TRBV14 and TRBJ1-4; D unclear. CDR3 length: 13 amino acids. In germline, CDR1 is SGHDN, CDR2 FVKESK. Trimming cost V 3 bases and J 8 bases, with 10 bases left between them.

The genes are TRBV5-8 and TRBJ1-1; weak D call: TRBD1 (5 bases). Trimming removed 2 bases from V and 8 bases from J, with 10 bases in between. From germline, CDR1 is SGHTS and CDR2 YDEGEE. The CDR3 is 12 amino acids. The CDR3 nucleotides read TGTGCCAGCAGCTTTCGGGGGAACGAAGCTTTCTTT. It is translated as CASSFRGNEAFF.

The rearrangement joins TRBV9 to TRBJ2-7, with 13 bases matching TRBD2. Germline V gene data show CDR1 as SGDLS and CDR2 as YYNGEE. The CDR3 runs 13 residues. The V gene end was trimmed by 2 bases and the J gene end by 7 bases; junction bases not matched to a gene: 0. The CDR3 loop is CASSVGLAGEQYF. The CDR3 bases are TGTGCCAGCAGCGTGGGACTAGCGGGGGAGCAGTACTTC.

The CDR3 loop is CASRTGGNSAGNTIYF. Here the CDR3 DNA reads TGTGCCAGCAGAACTGGGGGGAACTCGGCTGGAAACACCATATATTTT. The J gene is TRBJ1-3, the V gene TRBV28; TRBD1 might be the D (5 bases). Germline V gives CDR1 MDHEN, CDR2 SYDVKM. V was pared by 6 bases and J by 2 bases, with 17 bases between. The length of the CDR3 is 16 residues.

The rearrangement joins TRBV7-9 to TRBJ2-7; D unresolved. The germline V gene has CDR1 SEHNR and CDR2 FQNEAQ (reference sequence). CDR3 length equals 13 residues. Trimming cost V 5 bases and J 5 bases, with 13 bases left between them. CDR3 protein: CASSPRSRNEQYF. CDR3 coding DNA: TGTGCCAGCAGCCCCAGATCCAGGAACGAGCAGTACTTC.

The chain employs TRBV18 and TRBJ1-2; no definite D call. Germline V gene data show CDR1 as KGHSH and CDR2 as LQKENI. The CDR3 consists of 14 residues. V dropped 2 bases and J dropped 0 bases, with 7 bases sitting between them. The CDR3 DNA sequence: TGTGCCAGCTCACCAATGAGAGCTAACTATGGCTACACCTTC. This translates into CASSPMRANYGYTF.

Here the CDR3 DNA reads TGTGCCAGCAGCTTAGCTTATTCTAGGAGCTCCTACAATGAGCAGTTCTTC. The encoded protein is CASSLAYSRSSYNEQFF. The chain combines TRBV7-2 with TRBJ2-1; no firm D call. The CDR3 is 17 residues long. Germline lookup yields CDR1 SGHTA and CDR2 FQGNSA. V lost 0 bases, J lost 0 bases, and 12 bases lay in between.

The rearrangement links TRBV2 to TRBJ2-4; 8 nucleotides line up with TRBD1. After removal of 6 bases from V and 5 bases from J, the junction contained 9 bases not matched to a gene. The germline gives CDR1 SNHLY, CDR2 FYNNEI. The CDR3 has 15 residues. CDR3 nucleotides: TGTGCCAGCAGCCCTGGACAGGGAGGCCAAAACATTCAGTACTTC. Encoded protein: CASSPGQGGQNIQYF.

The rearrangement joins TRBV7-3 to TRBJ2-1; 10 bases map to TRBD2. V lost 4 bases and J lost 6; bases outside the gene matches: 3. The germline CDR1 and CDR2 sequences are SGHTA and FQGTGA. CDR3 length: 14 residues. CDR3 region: CASSYGTSVNEQFF. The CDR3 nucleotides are TGTGCCAGCAGCTATGGGACTAGCGTCAATGAGCAGTTCTTC.

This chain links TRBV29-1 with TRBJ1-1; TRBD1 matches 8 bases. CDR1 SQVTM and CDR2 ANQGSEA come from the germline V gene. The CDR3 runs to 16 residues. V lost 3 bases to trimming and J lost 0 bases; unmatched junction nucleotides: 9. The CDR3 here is CSVDVMGQAMNTEAFF. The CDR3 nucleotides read TGCAGCGTTGACGTGATGGGACAGGCTATGAACACTGAAGCTTTCTTT.

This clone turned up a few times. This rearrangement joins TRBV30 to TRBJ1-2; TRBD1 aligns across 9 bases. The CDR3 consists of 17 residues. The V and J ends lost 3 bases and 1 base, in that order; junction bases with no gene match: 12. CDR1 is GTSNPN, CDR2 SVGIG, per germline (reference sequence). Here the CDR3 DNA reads TGTGCCTGGAGCGCCGGGACAGGGAGATCGGGTAACTATGGCTACACCTTC. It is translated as CAWSAGTGRSGNYGYTF.

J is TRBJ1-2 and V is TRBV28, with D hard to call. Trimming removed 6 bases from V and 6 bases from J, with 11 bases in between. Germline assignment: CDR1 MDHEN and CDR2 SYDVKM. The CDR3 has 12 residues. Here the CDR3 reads CASSFLPDGYTF. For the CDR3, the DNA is TGTGCCAGCAGCTTCCTTCCTGATGGCTACACCTTC.

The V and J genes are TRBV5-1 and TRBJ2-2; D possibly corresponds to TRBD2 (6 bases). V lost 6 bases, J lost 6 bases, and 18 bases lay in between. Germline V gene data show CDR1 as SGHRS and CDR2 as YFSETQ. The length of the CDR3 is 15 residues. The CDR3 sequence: CASNSRRAGPGELFF. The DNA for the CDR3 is TGCGCCAGCAACTCACGGAGGGCCGGACCCGGGGAGCTGTTTTTT.

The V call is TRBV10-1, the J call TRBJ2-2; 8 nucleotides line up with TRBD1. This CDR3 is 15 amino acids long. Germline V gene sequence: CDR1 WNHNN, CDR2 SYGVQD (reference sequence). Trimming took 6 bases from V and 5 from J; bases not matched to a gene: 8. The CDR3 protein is CASRGGQGGTGELFF. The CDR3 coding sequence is TGCGCCAGCAGAGGAGGACAGGGTGGGACCGGGGAGCTGTTTTTT.

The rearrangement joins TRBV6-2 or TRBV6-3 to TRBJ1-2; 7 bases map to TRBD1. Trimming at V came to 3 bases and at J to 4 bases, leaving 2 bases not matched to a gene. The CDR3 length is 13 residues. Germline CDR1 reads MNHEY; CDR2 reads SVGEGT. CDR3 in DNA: TGTGCCAGCAGTTATCAGGGGGTCTATGGCTACACCTTC. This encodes CASSYQGVYGYTF.

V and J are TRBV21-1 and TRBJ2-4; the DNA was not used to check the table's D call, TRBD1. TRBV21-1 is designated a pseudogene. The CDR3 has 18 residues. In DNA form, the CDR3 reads TGTGCCAGCAGCAAAGGCAGGGCTCTACTTTTAGCCAAAAACATTCAGTACTTC. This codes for CASSKGRALLLAKNIQYF.

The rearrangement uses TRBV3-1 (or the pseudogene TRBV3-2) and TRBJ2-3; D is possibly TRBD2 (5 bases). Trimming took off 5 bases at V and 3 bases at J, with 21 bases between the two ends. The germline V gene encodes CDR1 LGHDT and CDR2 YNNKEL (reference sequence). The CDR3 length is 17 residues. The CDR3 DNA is TGTGCCAGCAGCGACAAGGCGGGTTCTACCGCAACAGATACGCAGTATTTT. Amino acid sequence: CASSDKAGSTATDTQYF.

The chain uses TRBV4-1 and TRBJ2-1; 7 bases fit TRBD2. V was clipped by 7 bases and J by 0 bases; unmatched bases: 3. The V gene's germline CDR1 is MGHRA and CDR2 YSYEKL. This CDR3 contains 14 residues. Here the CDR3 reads CASKSGISYNEQFF. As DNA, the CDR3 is TGCGCCAGCAAAAGCGGGATCTCCTACAATGAGCAGTTCTTC.

CDR3 region: CASSLAASGSADTQYF. The DNA of the CDR3 is TGCGCCAGCAGCTTGGCAGCTAGCGGGAGTGCAGATACGCAGTATTTT. The chain recombines TRBV5-1 with TRBJ2-3; 10 nucleotides match TRBD2. Losses at the gene ends were 0 bases for V and 4 bases for J; bases not matched to a gene: 5. CDR3 length: 16 residues. Germline values: CDR1 SGHRS, CDR2 YFSETQ.

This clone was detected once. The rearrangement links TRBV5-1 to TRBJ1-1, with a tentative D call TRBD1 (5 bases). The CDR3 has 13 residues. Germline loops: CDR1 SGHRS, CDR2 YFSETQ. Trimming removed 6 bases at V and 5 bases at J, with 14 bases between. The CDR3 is CASNPGGETEAFF. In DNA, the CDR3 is TGCGCCAGCAACCCTGGGGGGGAGACTGAAGCTTTCTTT.

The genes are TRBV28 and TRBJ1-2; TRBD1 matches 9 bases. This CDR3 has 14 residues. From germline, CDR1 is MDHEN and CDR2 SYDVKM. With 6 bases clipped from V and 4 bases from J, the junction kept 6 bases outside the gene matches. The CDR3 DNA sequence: TGTGCCAGCAGCCCGGGACAGGGCAGCTATGGCTACACCTTC. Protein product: CASSPGQGSYGYTF.

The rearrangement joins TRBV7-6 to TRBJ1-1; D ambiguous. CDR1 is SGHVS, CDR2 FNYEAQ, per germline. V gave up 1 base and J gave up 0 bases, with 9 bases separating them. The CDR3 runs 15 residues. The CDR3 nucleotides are TGTGCCAGCAGCTTAGAACAGATCATGAACACTGAAGCTTTCTTT. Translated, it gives CASSLEQIMNTEAFF.

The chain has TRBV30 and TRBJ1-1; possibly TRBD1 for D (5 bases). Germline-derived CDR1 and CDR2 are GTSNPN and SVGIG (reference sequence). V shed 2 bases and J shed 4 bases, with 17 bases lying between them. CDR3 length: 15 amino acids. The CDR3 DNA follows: TGTGCCTGGAGTATTCGACAGACCGTGGGCACTGAAGCTTTCTTT. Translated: CAWSIRQTVGTEAFF.

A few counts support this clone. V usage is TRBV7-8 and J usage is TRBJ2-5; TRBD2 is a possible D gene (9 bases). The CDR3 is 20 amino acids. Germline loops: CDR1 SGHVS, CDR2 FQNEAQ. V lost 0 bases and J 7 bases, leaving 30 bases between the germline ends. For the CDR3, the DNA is TGTGCCAGCAGCTTAGCGGCAGGGGGCTCGGCGGGAGGGCCGAAGTGGACCCAGTACTTC. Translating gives CASSLAAGGSAGGPKWTQYF.